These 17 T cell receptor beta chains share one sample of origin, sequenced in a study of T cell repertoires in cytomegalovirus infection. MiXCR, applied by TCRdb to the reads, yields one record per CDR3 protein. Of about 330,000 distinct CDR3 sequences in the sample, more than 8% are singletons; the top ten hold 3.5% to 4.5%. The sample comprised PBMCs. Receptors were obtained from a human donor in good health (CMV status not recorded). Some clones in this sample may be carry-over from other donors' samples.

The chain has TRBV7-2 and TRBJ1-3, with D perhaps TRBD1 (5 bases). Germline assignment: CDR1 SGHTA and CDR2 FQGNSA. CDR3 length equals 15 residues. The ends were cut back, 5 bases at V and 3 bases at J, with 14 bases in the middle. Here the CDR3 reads CASSKDRAVGNTIYF. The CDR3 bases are TGTGCCAGCAGCAAAGACAGAGCGGTTGGAAACACCATATATTTT.

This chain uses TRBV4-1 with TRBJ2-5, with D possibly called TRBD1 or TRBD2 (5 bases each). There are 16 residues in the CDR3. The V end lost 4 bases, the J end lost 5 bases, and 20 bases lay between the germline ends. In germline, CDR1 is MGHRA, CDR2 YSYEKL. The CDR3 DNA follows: TGCGCCAGCAGCCCCCGAGGGGCCGCAGGTTCGGAGACCCAGTACTTC. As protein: CASSPRGAAGSETQYF.

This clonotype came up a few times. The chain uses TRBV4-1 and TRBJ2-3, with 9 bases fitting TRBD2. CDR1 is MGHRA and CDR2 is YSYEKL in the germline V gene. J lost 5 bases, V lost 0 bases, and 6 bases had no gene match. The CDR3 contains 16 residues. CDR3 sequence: CASSQELAGAGDTQYF. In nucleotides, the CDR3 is TGCGCCAGCAGCCAAGAGTTAGCGGGGGCGGGAGATACGCAGTATTTT.

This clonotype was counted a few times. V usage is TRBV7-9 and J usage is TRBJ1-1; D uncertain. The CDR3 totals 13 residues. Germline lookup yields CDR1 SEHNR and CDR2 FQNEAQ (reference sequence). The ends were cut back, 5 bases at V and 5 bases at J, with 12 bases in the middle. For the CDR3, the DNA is TGTGCCAGCAGCCTCGTCCCGGGGACTGAAGCTTTCTTT. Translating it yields CASSLVPGTEAFF.

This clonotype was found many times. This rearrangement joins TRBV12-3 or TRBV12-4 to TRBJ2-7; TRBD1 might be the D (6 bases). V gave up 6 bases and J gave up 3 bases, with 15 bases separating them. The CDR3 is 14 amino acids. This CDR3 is CASSRDVQGYEQYF. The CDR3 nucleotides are TGTGCCAGCAGCCGCGATGTACAGGGCTACGAGCAGTACTTC.

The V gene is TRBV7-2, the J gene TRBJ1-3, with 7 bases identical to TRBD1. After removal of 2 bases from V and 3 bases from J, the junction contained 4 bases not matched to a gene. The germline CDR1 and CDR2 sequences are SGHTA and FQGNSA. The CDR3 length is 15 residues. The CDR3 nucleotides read TGTGCCAGCAGCTTACTTCAGGGGGTTGGAAACACCATATATTTT. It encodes CASSLLQGVGNTIYF.

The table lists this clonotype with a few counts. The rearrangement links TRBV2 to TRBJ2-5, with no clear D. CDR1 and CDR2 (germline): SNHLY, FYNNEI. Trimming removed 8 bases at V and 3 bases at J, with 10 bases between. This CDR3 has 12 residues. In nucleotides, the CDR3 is TGTGCCAGCTGGAGCGAAGAAGAGACCCAGTACTTC. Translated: CASWSEEETQYF.

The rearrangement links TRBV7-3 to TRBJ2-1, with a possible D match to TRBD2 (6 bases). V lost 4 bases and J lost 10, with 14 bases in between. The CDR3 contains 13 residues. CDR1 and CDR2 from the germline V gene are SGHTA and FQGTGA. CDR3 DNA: TGTGCCAGCAGCTCCGGGACTCTCGGGGAGCAGTTCTTC. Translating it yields CASSSGTLGEQFF.

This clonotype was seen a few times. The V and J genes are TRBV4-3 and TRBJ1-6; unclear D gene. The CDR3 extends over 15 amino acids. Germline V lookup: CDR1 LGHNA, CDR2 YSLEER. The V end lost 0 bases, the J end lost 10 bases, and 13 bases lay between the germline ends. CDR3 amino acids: CASSQDQGSRSPLHF. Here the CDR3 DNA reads TGCGCCAGCAGCCAAGATCAAGGGTCCCGGTCACCCCTCCACTTT.

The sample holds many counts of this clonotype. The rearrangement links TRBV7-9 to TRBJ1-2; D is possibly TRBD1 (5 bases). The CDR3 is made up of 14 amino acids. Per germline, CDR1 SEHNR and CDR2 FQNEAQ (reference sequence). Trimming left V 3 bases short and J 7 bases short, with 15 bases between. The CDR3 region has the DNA TGTGCCAGCAGCTTTCAGGGAGAGTTGCTTGGCTACACCTTC. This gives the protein CASSFQGELLGYTF.

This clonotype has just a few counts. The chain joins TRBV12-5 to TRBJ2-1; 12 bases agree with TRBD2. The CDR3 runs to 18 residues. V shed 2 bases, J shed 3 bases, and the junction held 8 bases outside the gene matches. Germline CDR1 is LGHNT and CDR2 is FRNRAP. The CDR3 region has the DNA TGTGCTAGTGGTTTGCAACTAGCGGGGGGTACTCGCTACAATGAGCAGTTCTTC. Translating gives CASGLQLAGGTRYNEQFF.

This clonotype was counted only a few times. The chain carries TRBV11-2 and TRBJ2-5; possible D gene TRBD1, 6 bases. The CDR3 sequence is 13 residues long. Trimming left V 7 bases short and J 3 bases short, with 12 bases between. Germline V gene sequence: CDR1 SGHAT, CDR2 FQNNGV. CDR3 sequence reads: CASTRQGKETQYF. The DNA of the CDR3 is TGTGCCAGCACGCGGCAGGGGAAAGAGACCCAGTACTTC. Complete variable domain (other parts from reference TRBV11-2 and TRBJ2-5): EAGVAQSPRYKIIEKRQSVAFWCNPISGHATLYWYQQILGQGPKLLIQFQNNGVVDDSQLPKDRFSAERLKGVDSTLKIQPAKLEDSAVYLCASTRQGKETQYFGPGTRLLVL.

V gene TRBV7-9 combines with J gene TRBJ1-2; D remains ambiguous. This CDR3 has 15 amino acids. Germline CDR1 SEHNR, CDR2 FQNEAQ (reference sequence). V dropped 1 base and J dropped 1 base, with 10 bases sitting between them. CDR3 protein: CASSLVGRDNYGYTF. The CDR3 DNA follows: TGTGCCAGCAGCTTAGTAGGGCGGGATAACTATGGCTACACCTTC.

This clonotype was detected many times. The CDR3: CASSISPGLATSEQYF. Written as DNA, the CDR3 is TGTGCCAGCAGCATCTCACCGGGACTAGCAACCTCCGAGCAGTACTTC. The rearrangement uses TRBV7-2 and TRBJ2-7; 9 nucleotides align to TRBD2. The CDR3 contains 16 residues. J gave up 6 bases and V 5 bases, and 14 bases lay outside the gene matches. CDR1 is SGHTA and CDR2 is FQGNSA in the germline V gene.

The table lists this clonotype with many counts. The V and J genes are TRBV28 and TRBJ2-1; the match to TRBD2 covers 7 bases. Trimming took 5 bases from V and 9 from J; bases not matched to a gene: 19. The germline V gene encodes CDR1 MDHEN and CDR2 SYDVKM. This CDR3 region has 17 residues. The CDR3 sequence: CASSAPARSAGLGEQFF. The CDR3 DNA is TGTGCCAGCAGTGCCCCCGCGAGGTCCGCCGGACTAGGTGAGCAGTTCTTC.

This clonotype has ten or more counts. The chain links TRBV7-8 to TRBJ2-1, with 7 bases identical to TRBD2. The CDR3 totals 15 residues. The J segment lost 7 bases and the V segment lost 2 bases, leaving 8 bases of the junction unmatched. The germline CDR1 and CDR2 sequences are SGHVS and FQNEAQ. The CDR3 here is CASSLILGRFNEQFF. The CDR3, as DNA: TGTGCCAGCAGCTTAATTCTCGGGAGGTTTAATGAGCAGTTCTTC.

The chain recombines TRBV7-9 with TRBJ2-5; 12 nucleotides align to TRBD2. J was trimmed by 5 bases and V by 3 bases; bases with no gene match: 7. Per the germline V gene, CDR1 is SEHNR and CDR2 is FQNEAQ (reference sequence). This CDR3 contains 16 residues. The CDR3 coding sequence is TGTGCCAGCAGCTTGCCGACTAGCGGGGGTCCGGAGACCCAGTACTTC. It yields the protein CASSLPTSGGPETQYF. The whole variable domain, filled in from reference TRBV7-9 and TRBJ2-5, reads DTGVSQNPRHKITKRGQNVTFRCDPISEHNRLYWYRQTLGQGPEFLTYFQNEAQLEKSRLLSDRFSAERPKGSFSTLEIQRTEQGDSAMYLCASSLPTSGGPETQYFGPGTRLLVL.